These T cell receptor beta chains were read from a single sample in a study of CD8 T cells in Susac syndrome. TCRdb re-called the immunoSEQ multiplex PCR reads through MiXCR, storing one row per CDR3 protein. The sample holds 150,000 to 200,000 distinct CDR3 sequences, approximately 93% seen once. The specimen was CD4+ T cells from PBMCs. The receptors derive from a human donor in good health. Each CDR3 is given with its conserved first and last residue. Fields, in order: V gene, J gene, CDR3 length, clone size, D gene, CDR3 protein, CDR3 DNA. The D gene is left open where the match is weak. The listing skips clone size in some rows; elsewhere it reads once, few, many or a size class.

>TRBV9|TRBJ2-6|15|once|-
CASSVDASGANVLTF
TGTGCCAGCAGCGTAGACGCCTCTGGGGCCAACGTCCTGACTTTC
>TRBV18|TRBJ1-1|15|-|-
CASSPWGLMNTEAFF
TGTGCCAGCTCACCCTGGGGGTTAATGAACACTGAAGCTTTCTTT
>TRBV12-3/TRBV12-4|TRBJ1-5|14|-|-
CASTSRQLDQPQHF
TGTGCCAGCACCTCCAGACAGCTAGATCAGCCCCAGCATTTT
>TRBV19|TRBJ1-5|12|-|-
CATREGNQPQHF
TGTGCCACCAGGGAAGGCAATCAGCCCCAGCATTTT
>TRBV7-8|TRBJ2-3|20|-|-
CASSPEVGTTPDRTTDTQYF
TGTGCCAGCAGCCCTGAGGTCGGGACAACTCCCGACCGCACAACAGATACGCAGTATTTT
>TRBV2|TRBJ1-1|12|-|-
CASTVKGTEAFF
TGTGCCAGCACGGTGAAAGGGACTGAAGCTTTCTTT
>TRBV28|TRBJ2-2|15|-|TRBD2
CASRTGGGKPGELFF
TGTGCCAGCAGGACGGGGGGGGGTAAACCCGGGGAGCTGTTTTTT
>TRBV2|TRBJ1-4|12|-|-
CASSDGREKLFF
TGTGCCAGCAGTGATGGACGTGAAAAACTGTTTTTT
>TRBV2|TRBJ1-4|14|once|TRBD1
CASKGAATNEKLFF
TGTGCCAGCAAGGGGGCTGCAACTAATGAAAAACTGTTTTTT
>TRBV12-3/TRBV12-4|TRBJ2-3|14|-|-
CASSFEGGTDTQYF
TGTGCCAGCAGTTTCGAGGGGGGCACAGATACGCAGTATTTT